Listed below are T cell receptor beta chains from one sample, sequenced in a study of blood T cells in healthy people across ages. TCRdb passed the 5' RACE reads through MiXCR, listing each CDR3 protein once. This table has hundreds of thousands of distinct CDR3 sequences, around 45% appearing once. The sample was blood. The receptor set was obtained from a man between 60 and 75 years old in good health. Both conserved end residues are part of each CDR3. The D gene is left open where the match is weak. A clone size is listed for some rows: how often the clone was seen (once, few, many), or a class if it is expanded.

d_call clone_size j_call v_call cdr3_aa cdr3_nt
. . TRBJ2-1 TRBV18 CASSPGSTGPRGNEQFF TGTGCCAGCTCACCTGGGTCCACGGGGCCAAGGGGGAATGAGCAGTTCTTC
TRBD2 . TRBJ2-5 TRBV20-1 CSAPGLANNEQYF TGCAGTGCTCCTGGACTAGCCAACAATGAGCAGTACTTC
. . TRBJ2-2 TRBV7-9 CASSALVGVCTGELFF TGTGCCAGCAGCGCCCTCGTCGGGGTGTGCACCGGGGAGCTGTTTTTT
. . TRBJ1-6 TRBV2 CASSVRRSDNSPLHF TGTGCCAGCAGTGTTCGGAGGTCCGATAATTCACCCCTCCACTTT
TRBD2 few TRBJ2-1 TRBV6-2/TRBV6-3 CASSPHSGGAKDEQFF TGTGCCAGCAGCCCCCATAGCGGGGGGGCCAAGGATGAGCAGTTCTTC
TRBD2 few TRBJ2-6 TRBV18 CASSPSGGSGANVLTF TGTGCCAGCTCACCCAGCGGGGGCTCTGGGGCCAACGTCCTGACTTTC
TRBD1 . TRBJ1-6 TRBV28 CASSSGQGFDSLLHF TGCGCCAGCAGTTCGGGACAGGGATTCGATTCACTCCTCCACTTT
. many TRBJ1-2 TRBV20-1 CSASPQGRGDGYTF TGCAGTGCTAGTCCCCAGGGTAGGGGAGATGGCTACACCTTC
. many TRBJ2-5 TRBV29-1 CSVELLRGETQYF TGCAGCGTTGAACTACTTAGGGGGGAGACCCAGTACTTC
TRBD1 . TRBJ2-7 TRBV5-1 CASSLDGTGGAEQYF TGCGCCAGCAGCTTGGATGGGACAGGGGGGGCCGAGCAGTACTTC
. once TRBJ2-2 TRBV2 CASSGSAYGELFF TGTGCCAGCAGTGGCTCAGCCTACGGGGAGCTGTTTTTT
. . TRBJ2-2 TRBV6-2/TRBV6-3 CASSYPYTGELFF TGTGCCAGCAGTTACCCGTACACCGGGGAGCTGTTTTTT
TRBD1 few TRBJ1-5 TRBV20-1 CSAIGQGDQPQHF TGCAGTGCTATCGGACAGGGGGATCAGCCCCAGCATTTT
. . TRBJ2-7 TRBV4-3 CASSQERALAEQYF TGCGCCAGCAGCCAAGAGAGGGCCTTAGCCGAGCAGTACTTC
TRBD2 . TRBJ2-5 TRBV27 CASSPVRGVPQTQYF TGTGCCAGCAGTCCCGTGCGGGGGGTTCCTCAGACCCAGTACTTC
. . TRBJ2-7 TRBV20-1 CSSAGVSYEQYF TGCAGTTCAGCAGGGGTATCATACGAGCAGTACTTC
TRBD1 few TRBJ2-1 TRBV3-1 CASSQVSGTGGNEQFF TGTGCCAGCAGCCAAGTATCCGGGACAGGGGGCAATGAGCAGTTCTTC
TRBD2 . TRBJ2-3 TRBV6-2/TRBV6-3 CASSPRAGADTQYF TGTGCCAGCAGTCCACGAGCGGGGGCAGATACGCAGTATTTT
TRBD1 once TRBJ1-6 TRBV12-3/TRBV12-4 CASSFRRSGTGNSPLHF TGTGCCAGCAGTTTTCGTCGCTCCGGGACAGGGAATTCACCCCTCCACTTT
. few TRBJ2-1 TRBV4-1 CASSQVGGRPNNEQFF TGCGCCAGCAGCCAAGTGGGGGGGCGCCCAAACAATGAGCAGTTCTTC
TRBD1 . TRBJ1-4 TRBV18 CASSPDRGYEKLFF TGTGCCAGCTCTCCGGACAGGGGGTATGAAAAACTGTTTTTT
. . TRBJ1-2 TRBV10-3 CAISESNRTTGYTF TGTGCCATCAGTGAGTCGAACAGGACAACTGGCTACACCTTC
TRBD1 . TRBJ2-2 TRBV9 CASSEQGIGELFF TGTGCCAGCAGCGAACAGGGGATCGGGGAGCTGTTTTTT
TRBD2 . TRBJ2-7 TRBV6-2/TRBV6-3 CASSYAGLAGYNEQYF TGTGCCAGCAGTTACGCCGGACTAGCGGGTTACAATGAGCAGTACTTC
TRBD1 many TRBJ2-7 TRBV5-1 CASSTGTGKYEQYF TGCGCCAGCAGCACGGGGACAGGGAAGTACGAGCAGTACTTC
. . TRBJ1-2 TRBV9 CASSNEPGWGYTF TGTGCCAGCAGCAACGAGCCGGGTTGGGGCTACACCTTC
. few TRBJ2-5 TRBV11-2 CASSLDSSFLGETQYF TGTGCCAGCAGCTTAGACAGCAGCTTCCTTGGGGAGACCCAGTACTTC
. . TRBJ2-3 TRBV12-5 CASGPGATSTDTQYF TGTGCTAGTGGACCAGGGGCGACTAGCACAGATACGCAGTATTTT
. . TRBJ2-1 TRBV2 CASSASGGAGNEQFF TGTGCCAGCAGTGCTTCAGGGGGGGCGGGCAATGAGCAGTTCTTC
TRBD2 . TRBJ2-1 TRBV5-4 CAGSSPPSGGYNEQFF TGTGCCGGCAGCTCCCCCCCCAGCGGGGGGTACAATGAGCAGTTCTTC
. . TRBJ2-7 TRBV7-8 CASRKMGDGPYEQYF TGTGCCAGCAGGAAGATGGGCGACGGGCCGTACGAGCAGTACTTC
. . TRBJ2-5 TRBV9 CASSVETWGHTKGTQYF TGTGCCAGCAGCGTAGAAACATGGGGGCACACCAAGGGGACCCAGTACTTC
. . TRBJ2-1 TRBV28 CASTQGGENEQFF TGTGCCAGCACTCAGGGGGGTGAAAATGAGCAGTTCTTC
TRBD1 . TRBJ1-2 TRBV2 CASRTGGIDYGYTF TGTGCCAGCAGGACAGGGGGCATAGACTATGGCTACACCTTC
TRBD2 . TRBJ2-1 TRBV5-6 CASSIGRKNEQFF TGTGCCAGCAGCATCGGGAGGAAGAATGAGCAGTTCTTC
TRBD1 few TRBJ1-4 TRBV29-1 CSVDRGESKLFF TGCAGCGTTGACAGGGGGGAGTCTAAACTGTTTTTT
. . TRBJ2-4 TRBV28 CASSPWTAFDQYF TGTGCCAGCAGCCCCTGGACAGCCTTCGATCAGTACTTC
. few TRBJ2-2 TRBV29-1 CSVSENTGELFF TGCAGCGTCAGTGAAAACACCGGGGAGCTGTTTTTT
TRBD2 . TRBJ2-5 TRBV12-3/TRBV12-4 CASILAGGRQETQYF TGTGCCAGCATCCTAGCGGGGGGAAGGCAAGAGACCCAGTACTTC
. . TRBJ2-3 TRBV7-3 CASSTTRSPSTDTQYF TGTGCCAGCAGCACCACCAGGTCCCCCAGCACAGATACGCAGTATTTT
TRBD1 . TRBJ2-4 TRBV12-3/TRBV12-4 CASSQRIDGTATTPAKNIQYF TGTGCCAGCAGCCAGAGGATAGACGGGACAGCCACAACCCCAGCCAAAAACATTCAGTACTTC
. . TRBJ2-5 TRBV7-9 CASSFSGGETQYF TGTGCCAGCAGCTTTAGTGGTGGGGAGACCCAGTACTTC
TRBD2 few TRBJ2-3 TRBV7-2 CASSPRTSSTDTQYF TGTGCCAGCAGCCCCCGGACTAGCAGCACAGATACGCAGTATTTT
. many TRBJ1-2 TRBV13 CASSLGGRSGSIRGYTF TGTGCCAGCAGCTTAGGTGGTCGTTCTGGCAGTATCCGTGGCTACACCTTC
TRBD1 few TRBJ1-1 TRBV11-2 CASSLGDRGNTEAFF TGTGCCAGCAGCTTAGGAGACAGGGGGAACACTGAAGCTTTCTTT